This TCR beta chain was identified during a study of blood T cell repertoires in COVID-19. Overall study: Researchers got acute and convalescent COVID-19 samples from the United States, Italy and Spain.

Original processing notes: Reference gene primer amplification yielded estimated nucleated cell counts. Here immunoSEQ multiplex PCR was the method, and the copy in TCRdb shows in-frame clones only, minus some. V and J calls and clone size are those listed in that table; D and trimming were worked out from the DNA. The data contain some 240,000 clones, roughly 88% of them singletons. The junction had 7 bases not matched to a gene; V was cut back by 7 bases and J by 9 bases. The CDR3 sequence is 13 residues long. Patients from Seattle were sampled longitudinally, starting during active infection. The sequenced sample was peripheral blood. The chain employs TRBV12-3 or TRBV12-4 and TRBJ1-1; 11 nucleotides line up with TRBD1. This clonotype was sampled from a woman in her 70s with COVID-19, enrolled during active disease. This chain's CDR3 is CASNLGQGAKAFF. The CDR3 bases are TGTGCCAGCAACCTCGGACAGGGGGCAAAAGCTTTCTTT.